The 27 T cell receptor beta chains reported below all come from one sample, sequenced in a study of CXCR3-negative and CXCR3-positive naive CD8 T cells. The libraries of TRB cDNA were prepared using 5' RACE with UMI labels. Using the 5' RACE reads, TCRdb records one entry per CDR3 protein without DNA. The sample has 45,000 or so distinct CDR3 sequences. The sample was memory CD8+ T cells from blood. The source is a human donor in good health. Some clones in this sample may be carry-over from other donors' samples.

The chain couples TRBV5-3 to TRBJ1-1. TRBV5-3 is flagged as an ORF with uncertain function. The length of the CDR3 is 14 residues. The CDR3 reads CARSLARVNTEAFF.

The rearrangement joins TRBV28 to TRBJ2-7; TCRdb outputs TRBD1, but without DNA this stays unchecked. There are 14 residues in the CDR3. Germline assignment: CDR1 MDHEN and CDR2 SYDVKM. CDR3 loop: CASSPRGTAYEQYF.

This clonotype ranks as medium-sized in terms of frequency. The genes are TRBV15 and TRBJ2-3. This CDR3 is 13 amino acids long. Germline assignment: CDR1 LNHNV and CDR2 YYDKDF (reference sequence). The CDR3 sequence: CATSRASTDTQYF.

This rearrangement joins TRBV20-1 to TRBJ2-1; TCRdb picks TRBD1, but there is no DNA to check that call. The CDR3 is 15 amino acids. Germline V gives CDR1 DFQATT, CDR2 SNEGSKA (reference sequence). This CDR3 reads CSASPGTGVDNEQFF.

This sequence joins TRBV19 and TRBJ2-7. This CDR3 has 13 residues. The germline gives CDR1 LNHDA, CDR2 SQIVND (reference sequence). The CDR3 loop is CASSIDTGNEQYF.

The CDR3 protein is CASSPRWAVPNYSYTF. The genes are TRBV4-3 and TRBJ1-2. The CDR3 is 16 amino acids. Germline CDR1 reads LGHNA; CDR2 reads YSLEER.

This rearrangement joins TRBV20-1 to TRBJ2-2; absent DNA, TCRdb's TRBD1 call cannot be checked. The CDR3 totals 13 residues. CDR1 is DFQATT, CDR2 SNEGSKA, per germline (reference sequence). This CDR3 is CSATLGGVGELFF.

This chain links TRBV12-3 or TRBV12-4 with TRBJ2-6. This CDR3 region has 11 residues. CDR3 protein: CASSGANVLTF.

The J gene is TRBJ2-2, the V gene TRBV5-1. The CDR3 sequence is 12 residues long. CDR1 and CDR2 (germline): SGHRS, YFSETQ. CDR3 region: CASSKDTGELFF.

The chain employs TRBV7-2 and TRBJ1-1; TCRdb's D call, TRBD1, is unchecked because there is no DNA. CDR1 SGHTA and CDR2 FQGNSA come from the germline V gene. This CDR3 spans 13 amino acids. The CDR3 is CASSRTGKPEAFF.

The V gene is TRBV20-1, the J gene TRBJ2-3; lacking DNA, the TRBD1 call made by TCRdb goes unchecked. The CDR3 consists of 16 residues. The germline V gene has CDR1 DFQATT and CDR2 SNEGSKA (reference sequence). CDR3 in amino acids: CSARDGTEGYTDTQYF.

The chain links TRBV12-3 or TRBV12-4 to TRBJ2-5. The CDR3 totals 14 residues. CDR3 protein: CASSPVYSQETQYF.

The V and J genes are TRBV20-1 and TRBJ2-7; TCRdb lists TRBD1, though no DNA is available to test this call. The CDR3 sequence is 15 residues long. CDR1 and CDR2 from the germline V gene are DFQATT and SNEGSKA (reference sequence). The CDR3 region is CSAFGDRGFSYEQYF.

V is TRBV28 and J is TRBJ2-7; there is no DNA to check the TCRdb D call of TRBD2. Germline CDR1 is MDHEN and CDR2 is SYDVKM. The CDR3 contains 18 residues. The CDR3 is CASSLFPAGLQSSYEQYF. Variable domain in full (rest from reference TRBV28 and TRBJ2-7): DVKVTQSSRYLVKRTGEKVFLECVQDMDHENMFWYRQDPGLGLRLIYFSYDVKMKEKGDIPEGYSVSREKKERFSLILESASTNQTSMYLCASSLFPAGLQSSYEQYFGPGTRLTVT.

The rearrangement links TRBV27 to TRBJ1-2; TCRdb outputs TRBD1, but without DNA this stays unchecked. There are 13 residues in the CDR3. The germline V gene encodes CDR1 MNHEY and CDR2 SMNVEV (reference sequence). The CDR3: CASSFDRGNGYTF.

V and J are TRBV4-1 and TRBJ1-4. Germline CDR1 and CDR2: MGHRA and YSYEKL. CDR3 size: 14 residues. The CDR3 is CASSQNPSDEKLFF.

The V call is TRBV29-1, the J call TRBJ2-2; TCRdb lists TRBD1, though no DNA is available to test this call. The CDR3 sequence is 11 residues long. Germline CDR1 reads SQVTM; CDR2 reads ANQGSEA. The CDR3 loop is CSVQDRGELFF.

The rearrangement links TRBV5-6 to TRBJ2-7. The CDR3 has 13 residues. Looked up from germline, CDR1 is SGHDT and CDR2 is YYEEEE. The chain's CDR3 is CASSRRRYYEQYF.

The rearrangement joins TRBV28 to TRBJ1-1; TCRdb proposes TRBD1, but this gene call is untestable without DNA. The CDR3 covers 15 residues. Germline CDR1 and CDR2: MDHEN and SYDVKM. CDR3: CASSLVGAWNTEAFF. Using reference TRBV28 and TRBJ1-1 for the parts outside the CDR3, the full variable domain is DVKVTQSSRYLVKRTGEKVFLECVQDMDHENMFWYRQDPGLGLRLIYFSYDVKMKEKGDIPEGYSVSREKKERFSLILESASTNQTSMYLCASSLVGAWNTEAFFGQGTRLTVV.

The chain couples TRBV7-2 to TRBJ1-6. CDR1 is SGHTA, CDR2 FQGNSA, per germline. The CDR3 runs 17 residues. The CDR3: CASSLDSRGVGGSPLHF.

The chain uses TRBV28 and TRBJ2-7; TCRdb picks TRBD1, but there is no DNA to check that call. The CDR3 totals 14 residues. CDR1 is MDHEN and CDR2 is SYDVKM in the germline V gene. This CDR3 is CASSLRGGLDEQYF.

The V and J genes are TRBV5-1 and TRBJ1-3. The CDR3 covers 11 residues. The germline gives CDR1 SGHRS, CDR2 YFSETQ. The chain's CDR3 is CASSFENTIYF.

The V call is TRBV4-1, the J call TRBJ2-5; lacking DNA, the TRBD1 call made by TCRdb goes unchecked. From germline, CDR1 is MGHRA and CDR2 YSYEKL. The CDR3 runs to 14 residues. CDR3: CASSPFAGKETQYF.

The chain links TRBV27 to TRBJ1-1; the TCRdb call, TRBD1, lacks DNA for checking. CDR1 is MNHEY, CDR2 SMNVEV, per germline (reference sequence). The CDR3 covers 13 residues. CDR3 residues: CASSPAGWLEAFF.

The gene calls are TRBV6-2 or TRBV6-3 and TRBJ1-1; TCRdb's D gene call, TRBD1, goes unchecked for lack of DNA. Germline V gene lookup returns CDR1 MNHEY and CDR2 SVGEGT. The CDR3 has 15 amino acids. Here the CDR3 reads CASSLTGGLNTEAFF.

This chain connects TRBV6-2 or TRBV6-3 to TRBJ2-7; TCRdb's assignment of TRBD1 cannot be checked, as there is no DNA. CDR1 MNHEY and CDR2 SVGEGT come from the germline V gene. This CDR3 spans 15 amino acids. This chain's CDR3 is CASTLTGGSSYEQYF.

The gene calls are TRBV13 and TRBJ2-7; TCRdb indicates TRBD1, and absent DNA this call remains unverified. The CDR3 spans 17 residues. The germline V gene encodes CDR1 PRHDT and CDR2 FYEKMQ (reference sequence). This CDR3 is CASSSNWGHQSSYEQYF.